The following is a TCR beta chain sequence with its context. Its target is unknown. Data came from immunoSEQ multiplex PCR; TCRdb stores just in-frame clones and leaves some out. The table includes approximately 61,000 clones, about 80% detected once. The CDR3 is 15 residues long. V was trimmed by 5 bases and J by 4 bases, leaving 18 bases between them. Germline V CDR1 and CDR2: LNHDA, SQIVND (reference sequence). These data originate in a study of a mutant IDH1 vaccine in newly diagnosed glioma. For the study at large: Patients under treatment included around 60% males and 37.5% females and had a mean age of approximately 40 years. Therapy received beforehand was radiotherapy, temozolomide, or both, with most patients given both.

Study conclusions and caveats: Patients showed vaccine-induced immune responses at a rate of more than 80%.

Time point of the sample: week 5, during vaccination. Every vaccine dose comprised 300 ug of mutant IDH1 20-mer peptide plus topical imiquimod. The specimen was PBMCs, collected from a glioma patient whose treatment included an IDH1 peptide vaccine. The chain recombines TRBV19 with TRBJ2-7; maybe TRBD2 (6 bases). The TCR originated in a woman in her forties or fifties with glioma. DNA for the CDR3: TGTGCCAGTAGTGGGGGATCGGGACTCAGGTACGAGCAGTACTTC. This gives the protein CASSGGSGLRYEQYF.